The clone carrying this T cell receptor (beta chain) was recorded a few times. Its antigen is as yet unknown. The data stem from a study of cytomegalovirus exposure and HLA in healthy donors. Vbeta (60) and Jbeta (13) primers were used in the PCR. Produced via immunoSEQ multiplex PCR; TCRdb's table is partial and in-frame only. There are about 98,000 clones in the sample; around four fifths occur only once, and under 4.5% lies in the top ten. The CDR3 is made up of 15 amino acids. The trim removed 2 bases at V and 3 bases at J, leaving 6 bases unmatched. Germline V CDR1 and CDR2: SGHRS, YFSETQ. General study findings and limits: Immune exposure information available was restricted to CMV serostatus. A later analysis appeared to link common viral pathogens to several of the most significant clusters. There were about 160 TCR beta chains listed as cytomegalovirus-associated. Clonal expansion was found to be greater in HLA-associated TCR beta chains than in equally common others in a later analysis.

The receptor's source is a female donor in good health and CMV-seropositive. The sequenced sample was PBMCs. The V call is TRBV5-1, the J call TRBJ2-5; 8 nucleotides align to TRBD2. CDR3 DNA sequence: TGCGCCAGCAGCTTCAGTAGCGGGAATAAAGAGACCCAGTACTTC. Its protein product is CASSFSSGNKETQYF.